These 18 T cell receptor beta chains came from one sample sequenced in a study of T cells in Graves' hyperthyroidism and ophthalmopathy. RNA transcripts gave rise to amplified TCR beta CDR3 regions. An initial round of RT-PCR targeting the TCR CDR3 relied on the HTBI primer set. MiXCR was run by TCRdb on the multiplex PCR reads, yielding one entry per CDR3 protein. The sample records around 340,000 distinct CDR3 sequences, 21% being singletons. Sequenced material: blood. The receptor set was obtained from a woman aged 45-59 years with Graves' hyperthyroidism.

This rearrangement joins TRBV12-3 or TRBV12-4 to TRBJ1-5; no firm D call. The CDR3 is made up of 12 amino acids. The V end lost 0 bases, the J end lost 8 bases, and 5 bases lay between the germline ends. The CDR3 sequence: CASSLAPEPQHF. CDR3 coding DNA: TGTGCCAGCAGTTTAGCGCCGGAGCCCCAGCATTTT.

This clonotype was recorded at least ten times. CDR3 DNA: TGTGCCAGCAGCCTTCCGCCCGGAGCGGGGGGGACCGAGCAGTTCTTC. Translated: CASSLPPGAGGTEQFF. The chain employs TRBV3-1 and TRBJ2-1, with 10 bases identical to TRBD2. The CDR3 contains 16 residues. The V gene end was trimmed by 4 bases and the J gene end by 10 bases; junction bases not matched to a gene: 13. Germline CDR1 LGHDT, CDR2 YNNKEL (reference sequence).

This clonotype was observed at least ten times. The rearrangement joins TRBV5-1 to TRBJ2-1; weak D call: TRBD2 (6 bases). Germline assignment: CDR1 SGHRS and CDR2 YFSETQ. CDR3 length equals 17 residues. Trimming shortened V by 0 bases and J by 6 bases, and 19 bases separated the two germline ends. CDR3 in DNA: TGCGCCAGCAGCTTGGGTCCAGCGGGTGGAGATGGCAATGAGCAGTTCTTC. Protein sequence: CASSLGPAGGDGNEQFF.

This clonotype showed up many times. This chain connects TRBV5-1 to TRBJ2-1; a weak D match, TRBD2 (6 bases). The CDR3 runs 14 residues. Trimming shortened V by 1 base and J by 5 bases, and 10 bases separated the two germline ends. The germline V gene encodes CDR1 SGHRS and CDR2 YFSETQ. The CDR3 sequence: CASSLKPGDNEQFF. Written as DNA, the CDR3 is TGCGCCAGCAGCTTGAAACCGGGAGACAATGAGCAGTTCTTC.

This clonotype was picked up a small number of times. The chain recombines TRBV7-9 with TRBJ1-6; TRBD1 aligns across 8 bases. V dropped 5 bases and J dropped 8; count of bases not matched to a gene: 5. CDR3 length: 14 residues. CDR1 SEHNR and CDR2 FQNEAQ come from the germline V gene (reference sequence). CDR3 loop: CASSPGQGHSPLHF. Written as DNA, the CDR3 is TGTGCCAGCAGCCCCGGACAGGGACATTCACCCCTCCACTTT.

This clonotype was detected only a few times. The rearrangement uses TRBV25-1 and TRBJ1-1, with 11 nucleotides matching TRBD1. The CDR3 is 19 amino acids. Germline V lookup: CDR1 MGHDK, CDR2 SYGVNS. J gave up 1 base and V 0 bases, and 10 bases lay outside the gene matches. The CDR3 DNA reads TGTGCCAGCAGTGAATACGGGCGGACAGGGGGCGAGAGGAACACTGAAGCTTTCTTT. It is translated as CASSEYGRTGGERNTEAFF.

This clonotype was counted a few times. The gene calls are TRBV2 and TRBJ2-3, with 10 bases identical to TRBD2. The germline CDR1 and CDR2 sequences are SNHLY and FYNNEI. CDR3 length equals 16 residues. Trimming cost V 5 bases and J 5 bases; bases outside gene matches: 10. CDR3 coding DNA: TGTGCCAGCAGTCGCGCGGCTAGCGGGGGAGGAGATACGCAGTATTTT. It translates to CASSRAASGGGDTQYF.

This clonotype occurred many times. The chain has TRBV18 and TRBJ1-5; possibly TRBD1 for D (5 bases). CDR1 is KGHSH, CDR2 LQKENI, per germline. Trimming took off 6 bases at V and 7 bases at J, with 16 bases between the two ends. CDR3 length: 14 amino acids. CDR3 bases: TGTGCCAGCTCGCGACGAGACAGCGGGCAGCCCCAGCATTTT. It specifies CASSRRDSGQPQHF.

The chain has TRBV19 and TRBJ2-4; 9 positions agree with TRBD1. CDR3 size: 12 residues. Germline V gene lookup returns CDR1 LNHDA and CDR2 SQIVND (reference sequence). With V trimmed by 3 bases and J by 12 bases, 3 bases remained unmatched. The CDR3 bases are TGTGCCAGTAGTATCCCGACAGGGGGTCAGTACTTC. Its protein is CASSIPTGGQYF.

This clonotype showed up just a few times. The rearrangement joins TRBV6-6 to TRBJ2-1; no firm D call. The V end was cut by 0 bases, the J end by 4 bases, with 7 bases between. CDR3 size: 14 residues. CDR1 is MNHNY and CDR2 is SVGAGI in the germline V gene (reference sequence). The CDR3 loop reads CASSYSAGYNEQFF. CDR3 DNA: TGTGCCAGCAGTTACTCGGCCGGATACAATGAGCAGTTCTTC.

This clonotype was counted only a few times. This sequence joins TRBV7-8 and TRBJ2-7; 9 bases are a match to TRBD2. CDR3 length: 16 residues. Germline loops: CDR1 SGHVS, CDR2 FQNEAQ. The trim removed 1 base at V and 0 bases at J, leaving 4 bases unmatched. The CDR3: CASSLVGGRGSYEQYF. The CDR3 DNA reads TGTGCCAGCAGCTTAGTGGGCGGGAGGGGCTCCTACGAGCAGTACTTC.

The CDR3 loop is CASSLANRADGEQYF. The CDR3 DNA sequence: TGTGCCAGCAGCTTGGCCAATCGGGCGGATGGAGAGCAGTACTTC. This chain uses TRBV11-2 with TRBJ2-7; D remains ambiguous. Germline-derived CDR1 and CDR2 are SGHAT and FQNNGV. V lost 3 bases, J lost 7 bases, and 19 bases lay in between. This CDR3 comprises 15 residues.

This chain links TRBV2 with TRBJ2-7; no clear D gene. Germline-derived CDR1 and CDR2 are SNHLY and FYNNEI. V was shortened by 7 bases and J by 0 bases, with 4 bases between the two germline ends. The CDR3 consists of 11 residues. Here the CDR3 reads CASTNSYEQYF. CDR3 DNA sequence: TGTGCCAGCACTAACTCCTACGAGCAGTACTTC.

This clonotype was counted at least ten times. This chain links TRBV20-1 with TRBJ2-1, with D tentatively TRBD1 (6 bases). Deletions cut 2 bases from V and 0 bases from J, with 8 bases between. The CDR3 totals 14 residues. Germline assignment: CDR1 DFQATT and CDR2 SNEGSKA (reference sequence). CDR3 residues: CSARWDTSYNEQFF. The DNA of the CDR3 is TGCAGTGCTAGATGGGACACCTCCTACAATGAGCAGTTCTTC.

This clonotype was found a few times. The chain joins TRBV6-2 or TRBV6-3 to TRBJ1-4; weak D call: TRBD1 (6 bases). Trimming stripped 6 bases from V and 1 base from J, with 15 bases between. There are 16 residues in the CDR3. Germline CDR1 and CDR2: MNHEY and SVGEGT. In nucleotides, the CDR3 is TGTGCCAGCAGCCGTGGAGGGGGTAGAACTAATGAAAAACTGTTTTTT. Translating gives CASSRGGGRTNEKLFF.

This chain connects TRBV11-3 to TRBJ2-6; the match to TRBD2 covers 12 bases. The germline CDR1 and CDR2 sequences are SGHNT and YENEEA. The CDR3 is 18 residues long. After removal of 0 bases from V and 5 bases from J, the junction contained 5 bases not matched to a gene. CDR3 nucleotide sequence: TGTGCCAGCAGCTTAGATCGGCGGACTAGCGGGAGGGCCAACGTCCTGACTTTC. It translates to CASSLDRRTSGRANVLTF.

This clonotype was detected ten times or more. J is TRBJ2-3 and V is TRBV2; D remains unclear. CDR3 size: 14 residues. Germline lookup yields CDR1 SNHLY and CDR2 FYNNEI. V dropped 2 bases and J dropped 3 bases, with 9 bases sitting between them. The chain's CDR3 is CASSEHYGTDTQYF. In DNA form, the CDR3 reads TGTGCCAGCAGTGAACACTACGGGACAGATACGCAGTATTTT.

At least ten counts were recorded for this clonotype. Here the CDR3 DNA reads TGTGCCAGCAGGGGACAGGGGAACTATGGCTACACCTTC. As protein: CASRGQGNYGYTF. The chain uses TRBV11-2 and TRBJ1-2; 10 bases agree with TRBD1. V shed 6 bases and J 2 bases; nucleotides not matched to a gene: 0. Germline CDR1 reads SGHAT; CDR2 reads FQNNGV. This CDR3 is 13 amino acids long.